This TCR beta chain was found in a study of blood T cells in healthy people across ages. At least 6 micrograms of total RNA were extracted per sample. The CDR3 extends over 16 amino acids. Germline CDR1 reads SGHTA; CDR2 reads FQGTGA. With 1 base clipped from V and 2 bases from J, the junction kept 4 bases outside the gene matches. The authors ran a second PCR of roughly 6 to 12 cycles using a sample-barcoded 5' primer and a J-beta primer mix. TCRdb called the 5' RACE reads again in MiXCR, with one record for every CDR3 protein. Of roughly 570,000 distinct CDR3 sequences detected, 27% appear once; the ten largest clones hold roughly 20%.

The sequence was obtained from a woman between 65 and 79 years old in good health. This chain uses TRBV7-3 with TRBJ2-3, with TRBD2 matching 9 bases. Sequencing was performed on blood. CDR3 residues: CASSLSLAGATDTQYF. CDR3 bases: TGTGCCAGCAGCTTAAGCTTAGCGGGGGCCACAGATACGCAGTATTTT.